This T cell receptor beta chain was sequenced for a study of identical twins. The CDR3 spans 14 residues. Germline trimming cut 2 bases from V and 5 bases from J; bases unmatched to any gene: 4. This clonotype was seen ten or more times. TCRdb fed the 5' RACE reads into MiXCR, producing one record per CDR3 protein. The data contain 500,000 to 700,000 distinct CDR3 sequences, about 7.1% of them singletons. The sample was also reused in another study, on yellow fever vaccine responses in identical twins.

This sequence originates from a young woman in good health. Sequenced: PBMCs. This chain links TRBV12-3 or TRBV12-4 with TRBJ1-2; 8 nucleotides match TRBD1. The CDR3 DNA sequence: TGTGCCAGCAGTTTACCGGGACAGGCTTATGGCTACACCTTC. Amino acids: CASSLPGQAYGYTF.